The 4 T cell receptor beta chains below come from one sample, sequenced in a study of blood T cell repertoires in COVID-19. Profiling relied on immunoSEQ multiplex PCR, and the TCRdb table lists in-frame clones only, not all of them. This table holds around 340,000 clones, just over 85% found once. The sequencing input was PBMCs or T cells enriched from blood (not recorded which). The receptors here all came from a woman aged 40 to 50 with acute COVID-19.

The chain links TRBV11-2 to TRBJ2-5; 9 bases align to TRBD1. Per germline, CDR1 SGHAT and CDR2 FQNNGV. V dropped 2 bases and J dropped 3; count of bases not matched to a gene: 4. This CDR3 has 15 residues. Written as DNA, the CDR3 is TGTGCCAGCAGCTTATACAGGGGGCGTGAAGAGACCCAGTACTTC. Its translation is CASSLYRGREETQYF.

Concerning this clone itself: A read error may produce the germline difference seen at one junction end. The V gene is TRBV28, the J gene TRBJ2-7; no clear D. CDR3 length: 11 residues. The V gene's germline CDR1 is MDHEN and CDR2 SYDVKM. The CDR3 region has the DNA TGCGGTTGTTCCAAGACCTACGAGCAGTACTTC. It yields the protein CGCSKTYEQYF.

V usage is TRBV3-1 (or the pseudogene TRBV3-2) and J usage is TRBJ2-7, with TRBD1 matching 10 bases. This CDR3 has 15 amino acids. V shed 4 bases, J shed 5 bases, and the junction held 8 bases outside the gene matches. CDR1 is LGHDT, CDR2 YNNKEL, per germline (reference sequence). CDR3 DNA sequence: TGTGCCAGCAGCCGAAGACAGGGGGCGAAGGACGAGCAGTACTTC. Its protein is CASSRRQGAKDEQYF.

The chain joins TRBV4-3 to TRBJ1-3, with D perhaps TRBD1 (5 bases). V was cut by 4 bases and J by 3 bases, with 16 bases left in between. The CDR3 is made up of 16 amino acids. CDR1 LGHNA and CDR2 YSLEER come from the germline V gene. CDR3 sequence reads: CASSLILSGGGNTIYF. Written as DNA, the CDR3 is TGCGCCAGCAGCCTAATCTTAAGCGGGGGTGGAAACACCATATATTTT.